This T cell receptor (beta chain) was retrieved from a study of vaccination and CD4 T cells after COVID-19. The treatment is: approximately nine-day PBMC culture with coronavirus spike peptide pools or control peptides (ViraFEST assay). Oncomine TCR Beta short-read sequencing was applied to DNA from cultured CD4+ T cells. TCRdb analysed the PCR reads with MiXCR anew, one entry per CDR3 protein. This sample has over 20,000 distinct CDR3 sequences, with about three fifths found just once. A remark on this clonotype: Its specificity is unknown.

V was trimmed by 1 base and J by 4 bases, leaving 8 bases between them. Germline CDR1 DFQATT, CDR2 SNEGSKA (reference sequence). CDR3 length: 12 residues. The sample taken for sequencing was CD4+ T cells from blood, cultured in vitro. V and J are TRBV20-1 and TRBJ2-7; D is uncertain. The receptor was derived from a human donor who had recovered from COVID-19. The CDR3: CSARGVQYEQYF. CDR3 in DNA: TGCAGTGCTAGAGGGGTACAGTACGAGCAGTACTTC.